This T cell receptor (beta chain) was sequenced for a study of shared clonotypes between healthy human individuals. Overall study results and limits: Depth of sequencing was expected to influence donor clonotype sharing.

Of note for this clone: The antigen is unknown. It differs at one base from a far larger clone, so likely a read error.

Donors, healthy HIV-negative adults, lacked recent acute infections or vaccinations. Germline V gene sequence: CDR1 MDHEN, CDR2 SYDVKM. CDR3 length equals 15 residues. Trimming stripped 3 bases from V and 7 bases from J, with 15 bases between. In replicate PCRs of sorted subsets, about 200 ng DNA, approximately 30,000 T cell genomes, was used. Repertoires were generated with immunoSEQ multiplex PCR, while TCRdb's copy carries only in-frame clones and drops some. Found here are over a million clones, more than 60% of them singletons; the top ten hold roughly 1.5%. The material sequenced was memory CD4+ T cells sorted from blood. Documented subset: CD45RA-negative fraction. The chain carries TRBV28 and TRBJ1-4; D is uncertain. The clonotype comes from a man aged 18 to 30 in good health. For the CDR3, the DNA is TGTGCCAGCAGTTTCCCACAGAGGTGGTGTGAAAAACTGTTTTTT. It yields the protein CASSFPQRWCEKLFF.